This T cell receptor beta chain was recorded in a study of PD-L1 blockade in urothelial cancer. In the study overall: After treatment start, blood was analyzed at 3 weeks (second dose) and at 6 weeks. Counts from blood samples showed a median of 141,255 T cells.

Locally advanced or metastatic urothelial carcinoma was diagnosed in the patients. Pretreatment and on-treatment samples were taken, numbering 1 to 8 per patient. This CDR3 is built from 16 residues. V was clipped by 0 bases and J by 4 bases, with 13 bases between them. The germline V gene has CDR1 SGHRS and CDR2 YFSETQ. Profiling relied on immunoSEQ multiplex PCR, and the TCRdb table lists in-frame clones only, not all of them. Among 58,000 or so clones, 86% were seen once, and the ten largest hold roughly 2.9%. This material consisted of PBMCs, taken around atezolizumab (anti-PD-L1) treatment. The J gene is TRBJ1-4, the V gene TRBV5-1; D is unresolved. The source is a man aged 45-65 years with urothelial cancer. CDR3 coding DNA: TGCGCCAGCAGCTTGGTGCCAGAAGAATTTAATGAAAAACTGTTTTTT. Translated: CASSLVPEEFNEKLFF.